This T cell receptor beta chain was recorded in a study of cytomegalovirus exposure and HLA in healthy donors. About this clone itself: At one boundary the junction diverges from the germline segment, which might be a read error. Other DNA sequences in the same sample also yield this CDR3.

The CDR3 covers 14 residues. Germline V gene data show CDR1 as SGDLS and CDR2 as YYNGEE. Use of 60 Vbeta and 13 Jbeta primers characterized the PCR. Here immunoSEQ multiplex PCR was the method, and the copy in TCRdb shows in-frame clones only, minus some. The sample has 180,000 or so clones, and its top ten clones hold around 0.7%. The receptor's source is a boy aged 5-17 years in good health and CMV-seronegative. The chain is built from TRBV9 and TRBJ1-1; the D gene is possibly TRBD1 (5 bases). Sequenced material: PBMCs. The CDR3 region is CASSVQGMNTEAFF. The CDR3 DNA sequence: TGTGCCAGTAGCGTTCAGGGCATGAACACTGAAGCTTTCTTT.